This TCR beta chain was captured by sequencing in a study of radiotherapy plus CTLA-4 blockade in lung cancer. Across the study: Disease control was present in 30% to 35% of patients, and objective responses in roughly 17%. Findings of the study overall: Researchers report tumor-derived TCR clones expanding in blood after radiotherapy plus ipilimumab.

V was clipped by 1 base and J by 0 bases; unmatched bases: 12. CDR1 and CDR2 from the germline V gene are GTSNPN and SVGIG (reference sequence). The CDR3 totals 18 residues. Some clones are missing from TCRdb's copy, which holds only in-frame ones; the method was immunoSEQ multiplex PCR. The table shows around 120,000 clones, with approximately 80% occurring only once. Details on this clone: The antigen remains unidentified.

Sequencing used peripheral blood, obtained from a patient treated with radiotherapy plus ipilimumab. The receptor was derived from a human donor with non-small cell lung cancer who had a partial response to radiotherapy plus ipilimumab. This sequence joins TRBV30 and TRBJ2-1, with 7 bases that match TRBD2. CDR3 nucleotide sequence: TGTGCCTGGAGTGGGAGGGGAGGGAAGGGGTTCTCCTACAATGAGCAGTTCTTC. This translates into CAWSGRGGKGFSYNEQFF. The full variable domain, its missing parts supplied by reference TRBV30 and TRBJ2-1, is SQTIHQWPATLVQPVGSPLSLECTVEGTSNPNLYWYRQAAGRGLQLLFYSVGIGQISSEVPQNLSASRPQDRQFILSSKKLLLSDSGFYLCAWSGRGGKGFSYNEQFFGPGTRLTVL.